These 19 T cell receptor beta chains share one sample of origin, sequenced in a study of cytomegalovirus exposure and HLA in healthy donors (dated by TCRdb to about 2017). Receptor libraries were prepared by the immunoSEQ multiplex PCR assay. For the multiplex PCR, a mixture combining 60 forward primers for TCR Vbeta segments and 13 reverse primers for TCR Jbeta segments was used. This is the immuneACCESS table as TCRdb keeps it, with only in-frame sequences that have V and J called. A part of the clones is gone; compared with another copy, unresolved V genes explain less than half, and the rest is unexplained. For this sample the table gives 150,000 or so clones, of which around 78% were detected only once. About 1% of the sample rests with the top ten. What was sequenced was PBMCs. These receptors all come from a woman between 40 and 50 years old in good health and CMV-seronegative.

The rearrangement uses TRBV30 and TRBJ1-1; D is ambiguous. CDR1 GTSNPN and CDR2 SVGIG come from the germline V gene (reference sequence). The CDR3 is 11 amino acids. V gave up 3 bases and J gave up 10 bases, with 12 bases separating them. The CDR3 spells CAWSPLSGAFF. CDR3 nucleotides: TGTGCCTGGAGCCCATTATCGGGAGCTTTCTTT.

The J gene is TRBJ1-1, the V gene TRBV27; 8 nucleotides agree with TRBD1. V shed 6 bases, J shed 5 bases, and the junction held 14 bases outside the gene matches. The CDR3 loop spans 16 amino acids. Germline assignment: CDR1 MNHEY and CDR2 SMNVEV (reference sequence). The CDR3 loop is CASSPQDRARGTEAFF. CDR3 in DNA: TGTGCCAGCAGCCCCCAGGACAGGGCGAGAGGTACTGAAGCTTTCTTT.

This sequence joins TRBV19 and TRBJ1-1, with D possibly TRBD1 on 5 matching bases. Trimming shortened V by 5 bases and J by 0 bases, and 13 bases separated the two germline ends. This CDR3 has 15 amino acids. CDR1 LNHDA and CDR2 SQIVND come from the germline V gene (reference sequence). Written as DNA, the CDR3 is TGTGCCAGTAGTCTCTCAGGGTTTTTGAACACTGAAGCTTTCTTT. Translation gives CASSLSGFLNTEAFF.

The chain joins TRBV6-5 to TRBJ2-5, with TRBD1 matching over 7 bases. The V and J ends lost 1 base and 5 bases, in that order; junction bases with no gene match: 10. The CDR3 is made up of 16 amino acids. The V gene's germline CDR1 is MNHEY and CDR2 SVGAGI. CDR3 coding DNA: TGTGCCAGCAGTTACTTTTCCGGGACAGTCATGGAGACCCAGTACTTC. This codes for CASSYFSGTVMETQYF.

The V gene is TRBV4-1, the J gene TRBJ2-2; 11 nucleotides match TRBD1. The junction had 16 bases not matched to a gene; V was cut back by 1 base and J by 6 bases. Germline V gives CDR1 MGHRA, CDR2 YSYEKL. The CDR3 has 20 residues. CDR3 nucleotides: TGCGCCAGCAGCCAAGGTGCGGACAGGGGGCTTGGTGCGGGAGCCGGGGAGCTGTTTTTT. As protein: CASSQGADRGLGAGAGELFF.

The chain uses TRBV29-1 and TRBJ2-7; a possible D gene is TRBD1 (5 bases). The CDR3 is 12 residues long. V lost 2 bases and J 5 bases, leaving 10 bases between the germline ends. Germline V gene sequence: CDR1 SQVTM, CDR2 ANQGSEA. CDR3 in amino acids: CSVERGLNEQYF. The CDR3 DNA reads TGCAGCGTTGAAAGGGGTCTGAACGAGCAGTACTTC.

A single count supports this clone. The rearrangement links TRBV6-5 to TRBJ2-2, with a weak D call TRBD1 (6 bases). CDR3 length equals 15 residues. Germline CDR1 and CDR2: MNHEY and SVGAGI. Trimming took 6 bases from V and 1 from J, leaving 12 bases between them. The CDR3 DNA sequence: TGTGCCAGCAGACCGGGACACGGGAACACCGGGGAGCTGTTTTTT. Translation gives CASRPGHGNTGELFF.

The chain joins TRBV28 to TRBJ2-1; 9 bases fit TRBD2. The V gene's germline CDR1 is MDHEN and CDR2 SYDVKM. The J segment lost 4 bases and the V segment lost 5 bases, leaving 18 bases of the junction unmatched. This CDR3 has 19 amino acids. The CDR3 region is CASSPSLGSGSSVYNEQFF. The DNA of the CDR3 is TGTGCCAGCAGTCCCTCTCTCGGTAGCGGGAGTTCGGTTTACAATGAGCAGTTCTTC.

The chain joins TRBV2 to TRBJ2-5, with TRBD2 as a possible D gene (5 bases). The end of the DNA fits TRBJ2-7 better, so the J call may be wrong. The CDR3 loop spans 14 amino acids. Germline V gene sequence: CDR1 SNHLY, CDR2 FYNNEI. The CDR3 loop reads CASSEGWVEDEQYF. The DNA of the CDR3 is TGTGCCAGCAGCGAGGGATGGGTAGAGGACGAGCAGTACTTC.

The rearrangement joins TRBV7-8 to TRBJ2-5; 9 positions match TRBD2. CDR1 and CDR2 from the germline V gene are SGHVS and FQNEAQ. Germline trimming cut 3 bases from V and 2 bases from J; bases unmatched to any gene: 7. The CDR3 runs to 16 residues. The CDR3 loop reads CASSFAGGLSQETQYF. In DNA form, the CDR3 reads TGTGCCAGCAGCTTCGCGGGAGGGCTCTCTCAAGAGACCCAGTACTTC.

The genes are TRBV29-1 and TRBJ2-3; possibly TRBD2 for D (5 bases). The CDR3 sequence is 14 residues long. Germline CDR1 reads SQVTM; CDR2 reads ANQGSEA. Trimming left V 4 bases short and J 2 bases short, with 13 bases between. The CDR3 here is CSVVIERHTDTQYF. CDR3 sequence (DNA): TGCAGCGTTGTTATAGAGCGGCACACAGATACGCAGTATTTT.

The chain recombines TRBV11-2 with TRBJ2-1; possibly TRBD1 for D (5 bases). V dropped 5 bases and J dropped 3 bases, with 14 bases sitting between them. The CDR3 length is 15 residues. The germline CDR1 and CDR2 sequences are SGHAT and FQNNGV. The CDR3: CASSPDSAYYNEQFF. The CDR3 DNA reads as TGTGCCAGCAGCCCTGACAGTGCTTACTACAATGAGCAGTTCTTC.

The chain has TRBV6-5 and TRBJ2-7, with 9 bases fitting TRBD1. This CDR3 has 16 residues. V shed 0 bases and J 0 bases; nucleotides not matched to a gene: 3. Germline CDR1 and CDR2: MNHEY and SVGAGI. The CDR3 here is CASSYSTGGPSYEQYF. CDR3 DNA: TGTGCCAGCAGTTACTCGACAGGGGGACCCTCCTACGAGCAGTACTTC.

In its sample, this clone was seen once. The rearrangement uses TRBV7-8 and TRBJ2-1; D ambiguous. CDR3 size: 13 residues. V lost 1 base, J lost 10 bases, and 11 bases lay in between. Germline CDR1 SGHVS, CDR2 FQNEAQ. CDR3 residues: CASSLGGRGEQFF. DNA of the CDR3: TGTGCCAGCAGCTTAGGAGGTCGTGGGGAGCAGTTCTTC.

The chain links TRBV27 to TRBJ1-1, with TRBD1 as a possible D gene (5 bases). CDR1 and CDR2 (germline): MNHEY, SMNVEV (reference sequence). Trimming shortened V by 0 bases and J by 8 bases, and 10 bases separated the two germline ends. This CDR3 region has 13 residues. In nucleotides, the CDR3 is TGTGCCAGCAGTTTATCGAGCCAGGGCGAAGCTTTCTTT. This sequence encodes CASSLSSQGEAFF.

This clone was seen only a few times. The rearrangement links TRBV11-3 to TRBJ2-1; no clear D. This CDR3 contains 15 residues. Trimming stripped 2 bases from V and 4 bases from J, with 12 bases between. Germline V gene sequence: CDR1 SGHNT, CDR2 YENEEA. This CDR3 reads CASSLRPIGYNEQFF. The CDR3 coding sequence is TGTGCCAGCAGCTTAAGGCCTATCGGGTACAATGAGCAGTTCTTC. Full variable domain (remainder filled in from reference TRBV11-3 and TRBJ2-1): EAGVVQSPRYKIIEKKQPVAFWCNPISGHNTLYWYLQNLGQGPELLIRYENEEAVDDSQLPKDRFSAERLKGVDSTLKIQPAELGDSAVYLCASSLRPIGYNEQFFGPGTRLTVL.

CDR3 amino acids: CASSVYEQFF. In DNA, the CDR3 is TGTGCCAGCAGTGTATATGAGCAGTTCTTC. The chain employs TRBV2 and TRBJ2-1; D not certain. Trimming took off 4 bases at V and 8 bases at J, with 3 bases between the two ends. The CDR3 sequence is 10 residues long. The germline gives CDR1 SNHLY, CDR2 FYNNEI.

This chain uses TRBV7-8 with TRBJ1-5, with D unresolved. CDR1 and CDR2 from the germline V gene are SGHVS and FQNEAQ. CDR3 size: 17 residues. V dropped 2 bases and J dropped 1 base, with 15 bases sitting between them. CDR3 coding DNA: TGTGCCAGCAGCTTAAATTCGAGAGGCCTGAGCAATCAGCCCCAGCATTTT. This sequence encodes CASSLNSRGLSNQPQHF.

J is TRBJ1-5 and V is TRBV6-1, with TRBD1 as a possible D gene (6 bases). The CDR3 is 13 amino acids. Per germline, CDR1 MNHNS and CDR2 SASEGT. Trimming took off 10 bases at V and 0 bases at J, with 10 bases between the two ends. The CDR3: CATGQYSNQPQHF. As DNA, the CDR3 is TGTGCCACAGGACAGTATAGCAATCAGCCCCAGCATTTT.